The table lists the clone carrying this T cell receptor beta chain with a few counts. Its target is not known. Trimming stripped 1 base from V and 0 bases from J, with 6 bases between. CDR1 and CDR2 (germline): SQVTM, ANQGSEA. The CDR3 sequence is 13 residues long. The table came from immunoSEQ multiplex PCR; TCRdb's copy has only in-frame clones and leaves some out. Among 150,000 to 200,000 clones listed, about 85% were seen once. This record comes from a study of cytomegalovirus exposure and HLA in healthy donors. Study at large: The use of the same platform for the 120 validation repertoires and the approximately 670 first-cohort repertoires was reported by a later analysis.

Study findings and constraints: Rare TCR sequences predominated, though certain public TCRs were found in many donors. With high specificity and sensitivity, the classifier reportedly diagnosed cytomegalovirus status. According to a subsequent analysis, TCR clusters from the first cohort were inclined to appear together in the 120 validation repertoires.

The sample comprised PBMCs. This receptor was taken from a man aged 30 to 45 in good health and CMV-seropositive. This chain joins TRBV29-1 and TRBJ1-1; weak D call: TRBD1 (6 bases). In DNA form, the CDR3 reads TGCAGCGTTGAAGGGACAGTGAACACTGAAGCTTTCTTT. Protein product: CSVEGTVNTEAFF.